This TCR beta chain was documented in a study of beta chain features in type 1 diabetes. Study-level findings and limits: Relative to healthy donors, patients appeared to have naive, central memory and Treg TCRB repertoires that were more similar. Highly expressing activated T cells could be over-counted with a cDNA template. A moderate, significant TCRB CDR3 shortening appeared in type 1 diabetes across four CD4+ subsets.

The study reverse transcribed the entire isolated RNA, so it sequenced expressed TCRB transcripts. Clones were read by immunoSEQ multiplex PCR, and TCRdb kept only the in-frame ones, dropping some. The sample shows around 250,000 clones, approximately 15% of them seen only once. Every sorted population was more than 98% pure. As concerns this clone: Its specificity is not known.

The source of this sequence is a man aged 25 to 40 with type 1 diabetes. What was sequenced was naive CD4+ T cells from blood.

The CDR3 reads CASSLWARGTDTQYF. In nucleotides, the CDR3 is TGTGCCAGCAGTTTATGGGCCCGAGGGACAGATACGCAGTATTTT. V is TRBV27 and J is TRBJ2-3; possible D gene TRBD2, 5 bases. Germline V gene sequence: CDR1 MNHEY, CDR2 SMNVEV (reference sequence). Trimming cost V 1 base and J 3 bases, with 11 bases left between them. The CDR3 consists of 15 residues.